This TCR beta chain was sequenced in a study of cytomegalovirus exposure and HLA in healthy donors. Findings of the study overall: Associated with HLA alleles at 0.05 false discovery rate in a later analysis were around 15,000 TCR beta sequences.

On this clone itself: What it recognizes is unknown.

PCR was performed using 60 Vbeta and 13 Jbeta primers. The assay was immunoSEQ multiplex PCR, and TCRdb's table has in-frame clones only and misses some. The data hold 100,000 to 150,000 clones, with approximately 78% observed a single time. The clonotype originates from a woman under 40 in good health and CMV-seronegative. The sample comprised PBMCs.

CDR3 sequence: CASSARAGTDTQYF. The CDR3 coding sequence is TGTGCCAGCAGCGCGAGGGCGGGCACAGATACGCAGTATTTT. This chain connects TRBV7-2 to TRBJ2-3; TRBD2 might be the D (5 bases). Germline CDR1 and CDR2: SGHTA and FQGNSA. This CDR3 comprises 14 residues. V lost 5 bases and J 1 base, leaving 10 bases between the germline ends.